The clone carrying this T cell receptor beta chain came up many times. Transcripts of RNA were the source for amplifying TCR beta CDR3 regions. Second-round multiplex PCR followed a first-round RT-PCR using HTBI primers. TCRdb reprocessed the multiplex PCR reads with MiXCR, giving one entry per CDR3 protein. The sample includes over 500,000 distinct CDR3 sequences, about 24% of them seen just once. Looked up from germline, CDR1 is SGHRS and CDR2 is YFSETQ. V lost 3 bases and J lost 10; bases outside the gene matches: 7. The CDR3 is 13 residues long. The sample belongs to a study of Graves' ophthalmopathy and Graves' hyperthyroidism.

Sequenced: peripheral blood. This TCR derives from a woman younger than 35 with stable Graves' hyperthyroidism. Some clones in this sample may be carry-over from other donors' samples. V gene TRBV5-1 combines with J gene TRBJ1-1; TRBD1 agrees at 9 bases. This chain's CDR3 is CASSWDRDRGAFF. CDR3 coding DNA: TGCGCCAGCAGCTGGGACAGGGACCGCGGAGCTTTCTTT.